This is a list of T cell receptor beta chains from one sample in a study of B cell selection in AIRE deficiency. Profiled with immunoSEQ multiplex PCR; TCRdb holds only in-frame clones, not every one. The sample records over 20,000 clones, around 97% being singletons. What was sequenced was conventional CD4+ T cells sorted from PBMCs. Every receptor here comes from a human donor with AIRE deficiency. CDR3s leave out the opening cysteine and the closing phenylalanine or tryptophan.

j_call,v_call,cdr3_aa
TRBJ2-7,TRBV29-1,SVSGTGKQYEQY
TRBJ1-3,TRBV10-3,AISDRGNTIY
TRBJ2-7,TRBV19,ASSINTYEQY
TRBJ2-7,TRBV6-5,ASSIRDRVHEQY
TRBJ2-3,TRBV4-2,ASSRLSDSGTDTQY
TRBJ1-2,TRBV4-1,ASSQDRGFGYT
TRBJ1-6,TRBV5-4,ASREDSYNSPLH
TRBJ2-7,TRBV7-2,ASSRSPGQNYEQY
TRBJ2-3,TRBV7-2,ASSLVRGPGTDTQY
TRBJ2-2,TRBV7-7,ASSPRTGVGHGELF
TRBJ2-7,TRBV5-5,ASSFYSGRYEQY
TRBJ2-3,TRBV7-6,ASSFSTSGRTDTQY
TRBJ1-4,TRBV28,ASRPIGDDEKLF
TRBJ2-1,TRBV20-1,SARDWDEQF
TRBJ1-5,TRBV19,ASSIGAGSGNQPQH
TRBJ2-1,TRBV11-2,ASSLVRLAGVNEQF
TRBJ1-2,TRBV18,ASSPGIGGYT
TRBJ2-5,TRBV5-4,ATSIRTGEETQY
TRBJ2-2,TRBV7-6,ASSLVPYGELF
TRBJ1-1,TRBV19,ASSIAGSKAF
TRBJ2-5,TRBV19,ASSIDRVKTQY